This record covers a single TCR beta chain. The antigen is undetermined. Deep was the level used in running the assay. TCRdb keeps only in-frame clones here, not all; method: immunoSEQ multiplex PCR. The sample includes approximately 1,500,000 clones, roughly 96% of them seen just once. This record comes from a study of shared clonotypes between healthy human individuals. Study-wide points: Non-shared clonotypes had lower generation probabilities than those shared by all four donors.

The CDR3 totals 14 residues. CDR1 is KGHSH and CDR2 is LQKENI in the germline V gene. V was shortened by 2 bases and J by 4 bases, with 11 bases between the two germline ends. The sample was naive CD4+ T cells sorted from blood. Subset reported: CD45RA+ positively selected. This sequence joins TRBV18 and TRBJ1-1; D is unresolved. This sequence was found in a young man in good health. The CDR3 bases are TGTGCCAGCTCACCAGGCTTTCAGACCACTGAAGCTTTCTTT. Translating gives CASSPGFQTTEAFF.